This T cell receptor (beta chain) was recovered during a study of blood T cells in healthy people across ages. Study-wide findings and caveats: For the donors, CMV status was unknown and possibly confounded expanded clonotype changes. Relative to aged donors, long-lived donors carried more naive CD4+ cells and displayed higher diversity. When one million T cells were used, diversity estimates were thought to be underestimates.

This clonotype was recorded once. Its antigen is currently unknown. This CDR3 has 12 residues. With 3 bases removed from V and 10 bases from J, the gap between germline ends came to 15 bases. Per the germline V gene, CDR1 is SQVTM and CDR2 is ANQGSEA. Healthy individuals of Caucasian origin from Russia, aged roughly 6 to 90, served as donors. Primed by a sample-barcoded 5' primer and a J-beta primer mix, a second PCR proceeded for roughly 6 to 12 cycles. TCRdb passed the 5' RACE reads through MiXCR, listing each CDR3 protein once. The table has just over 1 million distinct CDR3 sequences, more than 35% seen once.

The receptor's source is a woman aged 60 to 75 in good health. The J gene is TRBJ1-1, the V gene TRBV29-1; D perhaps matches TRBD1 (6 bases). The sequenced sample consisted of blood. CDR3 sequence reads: CSVESSGGAAFF. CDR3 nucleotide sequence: TGCAGCGTTGAGTCATCGGGGGGCGCAGCTTTCTTT.